This TCR beta chain was obtained from a study of cytomegalovirus exposure and HLA in healthy donors. Broader study findings: When analyzed later, the rates of TCR association showed variation by HLA locus, with DRB1 the most and HLA-C the fewest. A later analysis linked a missense DCLRE1C variant to TCR beta V- and J-gene trimming. Specificity for CMV antigens was confirmed in vitro for a few of the CMV-associated chains.

V dropped 0 bases and J dropped 0 bases, with 18 bases sitting between them. The CDR3 consists of 18 residues. The germline gives CDR1 LNHNV, CDR2 YYDKDF (reference sequence). Comment on this clone: The antigen remains undetermined.

The PCR contained 60 Vbeta and 13 Jbeta primers. TCRdb's copy holds only in-frame clones and misses some; the assay was immunoSEQ multiplex PCR. The sample records more than 90,000 clones, around four fifths being singletons. The receptor's source is a woman aged 55-70 years in good health and CMV-seronegative. Sequencing used PBMCs. The chain links TRBV15 to TRBJ2-7; D is possibly TRBD2 (6 bases). The DNA for the CDR3 is TGTGCCACCAGCAGAGATACTGCCGGGACTTATAGCTCCTACGAGCAGTACTTC. It translates to CATSRDTAGTYSSYEQYF.